This T cell receptor beta chain originates from a study of T cells in narcolepsy. Study outcomes and limitations: Some memory CD4+ repertoires had no autoreactive clone sequences. Healthy controls reportedly lacked the autoreactive clonotypes serially found in patients' blood.

The protocol was immunoSEQ multiplex PCR, while the TCRdb copy is restricted to in-frame clones and leaves out a portion. The sample lists over 25,000 clones; under 90% were seen once. In the case of this clone: Its antigen is as yet unknown.

V lost 2 bases and J 3 bases, leaving 17 bases between the germline ends. The germline V gene encodes CDR1 SGHRS and CDR2 YFSETQ. The length of the CDR3 is 17 residues. The chain is built from TRBV5-1 and TRBJ2-2; D might be TRBD1 or TRBD2, each matching 5 bases. The receptor comes from a human donor with narcolepsy. Sequenced: CD45RA- memory CD4+ T cells from PBMCs. The CDR3 DNA sequence: TGCGCCAGCAGCTTAAAACCCCCCGGGGCAGACACCGGGGAGCTGTTTTTT. Protein: CASSLKPPGADTGELFF.